These T cell receptor beta chains were read from a single sample in a study of T-cell reconstitution after alpha-beta-depleted transplantation in children. TCRdb re-called the PCR reads with MiXCR, one entry per CDR3 protein. This table holds about 610,000 distinct CDR3 sequences, more than 9% found once. Sequenced material: PBMCs from the stem cell graft donor, taken from the stem cell graft. The origin of the receptors is a human donor who donated a stem cell graft to a child with acute myeloid leukemia. CDR3s include the opening cysteine and the closing phenylalanine or tryptophan. The order of the fields is CDR3 protein, CDR3 DNA, D gene, J gene, V gene, clone size. D genes are given only for firm matches. The size entry is marked missing in some rows and otherwise reads once, few, many or a size class.

cdr3_aa: CASSLSQLSYEQYF; cdr3_nt: TGTGCCAGCAGCTTGTCACAGCTCTCCTACGAGCAGTACTTC; d_call: .; j_call: TRBJ2-7; v_call: TRBV5-6; clone_size: .
cdr3_aa: CASSLVSGEAFF; cdr3_nt: TGTGCCAGCAGCTTAGTGTCAGGTGAAGCTTTCTTT; d_call: .; j_call: TRBJ1-1; v_call: TRBV7-6; clone_size: few
cdr3_aa: CASSSFSPTGELFF; cdr3_nt: TGTGCCAGCAGTTCGTTTTCCCCCACCGGGGAGCTGTTTTTT; d_call: .; j_call: TRBJ2-2; v_call: TRBV12-3/TRBV12-4; clone_size: .
cdr3_aa: CASSLAISWEQFF; cdr3_nt: TGTGCCAGCAGCTTGGCTATTAGCTGGGAGCAGTTCTTC; d_call: .; j_call: TRBJ2-1; v_call: TRBV5-5; clone_size: many
cdr3_aa: CASSSPLGSSYEQYF; cdr3_nt: TGTGCCAGCAGTTCTCCCCTAGGTAGCTCCTACGAGCAGTACTTC; d_call: .; j_call: TRBJ2-7; v_call: TRBV27; clone_size: .
cdr3_aa: CSARGWSGSTDTQYF; cdr3_nt: TGCAGTGCTAGGGGATGGAGCGGGAGCACAGATACGCAGTATTTT; d_call: .; j_call: TRBJ2-3; v_call: TRBV20-1; clone_size: many
cdr3_aa: CAISGDRGSETQYF; cdr3_nt: TGTGCCATCAGTGGGGACAGGGGGTCAGAGACCCAGTACTTC; d_call: TRBD1; j_call: TRBJ2-5; v_call: TRBV10-3; clone_size: .
cdr3_aa: CASSYSRLAGGDTQYF; cdr3_nt: TGTGCCAGCAGTTACTCGAGGCTAGCGGGAGGAGATACGCAGTATTTT; d_call: TRBD2; j_call: TRBJ2-3; v_call: TRBV6-5; clone_size: many
cdr3_aa: CASRKTSGATYEQYF; cdr3_nt: TGTGCCAGCAGGAAGACTAGCGGGGCCACCTACGAGCAGTACTTC; d_call: TRBD2; j_call: TRBJ2-7; v_call: TRBV12-3/TRBV12-4; clone_size: many
cdr3_aa: CASRLGQGSSPLHF; cdr3_nt: TGTGCCAGCAGGCTCGGACAGGGGAGTTCACCCCTCCACTTT; d_call: TRBD1; j_call: TRBJ1-6; v_call: TRBV6-1; clone_size: .
cdr3_aa: CSVEGGQGSSGANVLTF; cdr3_nt: TGCAGCGTTGAAGGGGGACAGGGCAGCTCTGGGGCCAACGTCCTGACTTTC; d_call: TRBD1; j_call: TRBJ2-6; v_call: TRBV29-1; clone_size: many
cdr3_aa: CASSFRTGGNSPLHF; cdr3_nt: TGTGCCAGCAGCTTTCGGACAGGGGGAAATTCACCCCTCCACTTT; d_call: TRBD1; j_call: TRBJ1-6; v_call: TRBV11-2; clone_size: .
cdr3_aa: CASSIVYNSPLHF; cdr3_nt: TGTGCCAGCAGCATTGTGTATAATTCACCCCTCCACTTT; d_call: .; j_call: TRBJ1-6; v_call: TRBV7-3; clone_size: many
cdr3_aa: CASSSHGTGVYNEQFF; cdr3_nt: TGTGCCAGCAGCTCGCATGGGACAGGGGTTTACAATGAGCAGTTCTTC; d_call: TRBD1; j_call: TRBJ2-1; v_call: TRBV7-2; clone_size: .
cdr3_aa: CASSLGGGTLEPQHF; cdr3_nt: TGCGCCAGCAGCTTGGGAGGGGGAACTCTTGAGCCCCAGCATTTT; d_call: .; j_call: TRBJ1-5; v_call: TRBV5-1; clone_size: .
cdr3_aa: CASSEDSYRYNEQFF; cdr3_nt: TGCGCCAGCAGCGAGGACTCGTACAGGTACAATGAGCAGTTCTTC; d_call: .; j_call: TRBJ2-1; v_call: TRBV5-1; clone_size: once
cdr3_aa: CSASRLAATAKNIQYF; cdr3_nt: TGCAGTGCTAGCCGACTAGCGGCCACAGCCAAAAACATTCAGTACTTC; d_call: TRBD2; j_call: TRBJ2-4; v_call: TRBV20-1; clone_size: many
cdr3_aa: CSGTGVGNTEAFF; cdr3_nt: TGCAGTGGAACAGGGGTGGGGAACACTGAAGCTTTCTTT; d_call: TRBD1; j_call: TRBJ1-1; v_call: TRBV20-1; clone_size: .
cdr3_aa: CASSQRELDTQYF; cdr3_nt: TGTGCCAGCAGCCAGCGGGAGCTAGATACGCAGTATTTT; d_call: TRBD2; j_call: TRBJ2-3; v_call: TRBV12-3/TRBV12-4; clone_size: few
cdr3_aa: CSAKDYNEQFF; cdr3_nt: TGCAGTGCTAAAGATTACAATGAGCAGTTCTTC; d_call: .; j_call: TRBJ2-1; v_call: TRBV20-1; clone_size: many
cdr3_aa: CSARGTGHLAGYEQYF; cdr3_nt: TGCAGTGCTAGGGGGACAGGGCACCTAGCGGGCTACGAGCAGTACTTC; d_call: .; j_call: TRBJ2-7; v_call: TRBV20-1; clone_size: few
cdr3_aa: CASSVGGLAGAISYNEQFF; cdr3_nt: TGTGCCAGCAGCGTAGGTGGGCTAGCGGGCGCGATATCCTACAATGAGCAGTTCTTC; d_call: TRBD2; j_call: TRBJ2-1; v_call: TRBV9; clone_size: .
cdr3_aa: CSVNSGGLNTEAFF; cdr3_nt: TGCAGCGTTAACTCAGGGGGCCTGAACACTGAAGCTTTCTTT; d_call: TRBD1; j_call: TRBJ1-1; v_call: TRBV29-1; clone_size: few
cdr3_aa: CASRDPWAGAIIYNEQFF; cdr3_nt: TGTGCCAGCAGAGACCCTTGGGCGGGAGCAATAATCTACAATGAGCAGTTCTTC; d_call: TRBD2; j_call: TRBJ2-1; v_call: TRBV28; clone_size: many
cdr3_aa: CASSLGLAGTRTGELFF; cdr3_nt: TGTGCCAGCAGTTTGGGACTAGCGGGAACTCGGACCGGGGAGCTGTTTTTT; d_call: TRBD2; j_call: TRBJ2-2; v_call: TRBV28; clone_size: few
cdr3_aa: CSVEQGKAGLDTQYF; cdr3_nt: TGCAGCGTTGAACAAGGGAAGGCGGGCCTAGATACGCAGTATTTT; d_call: .; j_call: TRBJ2-3; v_call: TRBV29-1; clone_size: .
cdr3_aa: CSATMTSGDSTDTQYF; cdr3_nt: TGCAGTGCCACAATGACTAGCGGGGATAGCACAGATACGCAGTATTTT; d_call: TRBD2; j_call: TRBJ2-3; v_call: TRBV20-1; clone_size: few
cdr3_aa: CASSPWDRLSNGYTF; cdr3_nt: TGTGCCAGCAGTCCCTGGGACAGGCTTTCAAATGGCTACACCTTC; d_call: TRBD1; j_call: TRBJ1-2; v_call: TRBV12-3/TRBV12-4; clone_size: few
cdr3_aa: CAYRDRANPYNEQFF; cdr3_nt: TGTGCCTACCGGGACAGGGCTAACCCCTACAATGAGCAGTTCTTC; d_call: TRBD1; j_call: TRBJ2-1; v_call: TRBV30; clone_size: many
cdr3_aa: CATSSPTGLQETQYF; cdr3_nt: TGTGCCACCAGCAGCCCGACAGGCCTCCAAGAGACCCAGTACTTC; d_call: .; j_call: TRBJ2-5; v_call: TRBV15; clone_size: few
cdr3_aa: CSVEREGTYNEQFF; cdr3_nt: TGCAGCGTCGAGCGGGAGGGCACCTACAATGAGCAGTTCTTC; d_call: TRBD2; j_call: TRBJ2-1; v_call: TRBV29-1; clone_size: few
cdr3_aa: CSVQGGTGNQPQHF; cdr3_nt: TGCAGCGTCCAAGGGGGAACGGGCAATCAGCCCCAGCATTTT; d_call: .; j_call: TRBJ1-5; v_call: TRBV29-1; clone_size: .
cdr3_aa: CASSQEGLVGTDTQYF; cdr3_nt: TGTGCCAGCAGCCAAGAAGGACTAGTTGGCACAGATACGCAGTATTTT; d_call: TRBD2; j_call: TRBJ2-3; v_call: TRBV4-2; clone_size: few
cdr3_aa: CSAYGGAGETQYF; cdr3_nt: TGCAGTGCTTATGGGGGGGCCGGGGAGACCCAGTACTTC; d_call: .; j_call: TRBJ2-5; v_call: TRBV20-1; clone_size: .
cdr3_aa: CASSQEVGQPQHF; cdr3_nt: TGTGCCAGCAGCCAAGAGGTCGGGCAGCCCCAGCATTTT; d_call: .; j_call: TRBJ1-5; v_call: TRBV4-2; clone_size: many
cdr3_aa: CASSFSVEAKNIQYF; cdr3_nt: TGTGCCAGCAGCTTCTCGGTTGAAGCCAAAAACATTCAGTACTTC; d_call: .; j_call: TRBJ2-4; v_call: TRBV7-2; clone_size: many
cdr3_aa: CAYQSFGVDDEQYF; cdr3_nt: TGTGCCTATCAGTCTTTCGGGGTCGACGACGAGCAGTACTTC; d_call: .; j_call: TRBJ2-7; v_call: TRBV30; clone_size: few
cdr3_aa: CATSDFGRGSSGRFLSYNEQFF; cdr3_nt: TGTGCCACCAGTGATTTTGGCCGCGGGTCTAGCGGGAGGTTCCTCTCCTACAATGAGCAGTTCTTC; d_call: TRBD2; j_call: TRBJ2-1; v_call: TRBV24-1; clone_size: .
cdr3_aa: CAWSGLAGFDEQFF; cdr3_nt: TGTGCCTGGAGTGGACTAGCGGGATTCGATGAGCAGTTCTTC; d_call: TRBD2; j_call: TRBJ2-1; v_call: TRBV30; clone_size: few
cdr3_aa: CASSPTGPSGANVLTF; cdr3_nt: TGTGCCAGCAGCCCGACAGGACCCTCTGGGGCCAACGTCCTGACTTTC; d_call: .; j_call: TRBJ2-6; v_call: TRBV6-2/TRBV6-3; clone_size: few
cdr3_aa: CASSLTTEKTGELFF; cdr3_nt: TGCGCCAGCAGCTTGACGACAGAAAAGACCGGGGAGCTGTTTTTT; d_call: .; j_call: TRBJ2-2; v_call: TRBV5-1; clone_size: .
cdr3_aa: CSGGQSGTEAFF; cdr3_nt: TGCAGCGGGGGACAGTCCGGCACTGAAGCTTTCTTT; d_call: TRBD1; j_call: TRBJ1-1; v_call: TRBV29-1; clone_size: many
cdr3_aa: CASSPRTAERYSNQPQHF; cdr3_nt: TGTGCCAGCAGCCCAAGGACAGCCGAGAGATATAGCAATCAGCCCCAGCATTTT; d_call: .; j_call: TRBJ1-5; v_call: TRBV11-2; clone_size: few
cdr3_aa: CSASLRGSAGELFF; cdr3_nt: TGCAGTGCTAGCCTTCGGGGGAGTGCCGGGGAGCTGTTTTTT; d_call: .; j_call: TRBJ2-2; v_call: TRBV20-1; clone_size: .
cdr3_aa: CASSYSGNSQPQHF; cdr3_nt: TGTGCCAGCAGTTACTCAGGGAACTCTCAGCCCCAGCATTTT; d_call: .; j_call: TRBJ1-5; v_call: TRBV6-2/TRBV6-3; clone_size: .
cdr3_aa: CSVRLAGDGTQYF; cdr3_nt: TGCAGTGTAAGACTAGCGGGAGATGGGACCCAGTACTTC; d_call: TRBD2; j_call: TRBJ2-5; v_call: TRBV20-1; clone_size: .
cdr3_aa: CASSQGGLNQETQYF; cdr3_nt: TGTGCCAGCAGCCAAGGAGGGTTAAACCAAGAGACCCAGTACTTC; d_call: .; j_call: TRBJ2-5; v_call: TRBV4-2; clone_size: .
cdr3_aa: CASSSMSSAGGYTGELFF; cdr3_nt: TGTGCCAGCAGCTCCATGTCCTCAGCGGGAGGGTACACCGGGGAGCTGTTTTTT; d_call: TRBD2; j_call: TRBJ2-2; v_call: TRBV5-5; clone_size: many
cdr3_aa: CSARDMAGNTVFGNQPQHF; cdr3_nt: TGCAGTGCTAGAGATATGGCAGGGAATACCGTATTTGGCAATCAGCCCCAGCATTTT; d_call: .; j_call: TRBJ1-5; v_call: TRBV20-1; clone_size: .
cdr3_aa: CASSHDKGGQDEQFF; cdr3_nt: TGTGCCAGCAGCCATGATAAGGGAGGGCAAGATGAGCAGTTCTTC; d_call: TRBD2; j_call: TRBJ2-1; v_call: TRBV3-1; clone_size: .
cdr3_aa: CASPPSGRTDTQYF; cdr3_nt: TGTGCCAGCCCCCCTAGCGGGAGGACAGATACGCAGTATTTT; d_call: TRBD2; j_call: TRBJ2-3; v_call: TRBV28; clone_size: few
cdr3_aa: CASSARPLGNTGELFF; cdr3_nt: TGTGCCAGCAGCGCCCGACCCTTGGGGAACACCGGGGAGCTGTTTTTT; d_call: .; j_call: TRBJ2-2; v_call: TRBV11-3; clone_size: .
cdr3_aa: CASCVASGTYEQYF; cdr3_nt: TGTGCCAGCTGTGTAGCTAGCGGAACCTACGAGCAGTACTTC; d_call: TRBD2; j_call: TRBJ2-7; v_call: TRBV28; clone_size: few
cdr3_aa: CSVAGEAGELFF; cdr3_nt: TGCAGCGTTGCCGGGGAGGCCGGGGAGCTGTTTTTT; d_call: .; j_call: TRBJ2-2; v_call: TRBV29-1; clone_size: few